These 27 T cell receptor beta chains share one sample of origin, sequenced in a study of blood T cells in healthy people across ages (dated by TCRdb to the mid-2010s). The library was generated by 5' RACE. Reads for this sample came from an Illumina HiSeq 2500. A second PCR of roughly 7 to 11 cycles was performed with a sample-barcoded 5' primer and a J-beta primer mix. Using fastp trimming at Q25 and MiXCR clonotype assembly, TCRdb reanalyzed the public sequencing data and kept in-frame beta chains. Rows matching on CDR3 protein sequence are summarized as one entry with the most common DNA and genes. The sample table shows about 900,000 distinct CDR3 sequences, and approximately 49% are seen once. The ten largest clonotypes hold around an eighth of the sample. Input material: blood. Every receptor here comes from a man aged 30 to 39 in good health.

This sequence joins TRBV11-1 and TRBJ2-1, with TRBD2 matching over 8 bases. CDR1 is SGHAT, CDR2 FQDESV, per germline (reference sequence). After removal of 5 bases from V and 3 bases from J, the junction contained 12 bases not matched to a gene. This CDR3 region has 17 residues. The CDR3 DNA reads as TGTGCCAGCAGCCTCCCCTTGAGCGGGGGTAGCTACAATGAGCAGTTCTTC. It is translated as CASSLPLSGGSYNEQFF.

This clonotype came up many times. CDR3 amino acids: CASSARTPRDTQYF. In nucleotides, the CDR3 is TGTGCCAGCAGTGCCCGGACCCCTCGGGATACGCAGTATTTT. V usage is TRBV27 and J usage is TRBJ2-3; no firm D call. The CDR3 consists of 14 residues. Per the germline V gene, CDR1 is MNHEY and CDR2 is SMNVEV (reference sequence). V was pared by 5 bases and J by 6 bases, with 15 bases between.

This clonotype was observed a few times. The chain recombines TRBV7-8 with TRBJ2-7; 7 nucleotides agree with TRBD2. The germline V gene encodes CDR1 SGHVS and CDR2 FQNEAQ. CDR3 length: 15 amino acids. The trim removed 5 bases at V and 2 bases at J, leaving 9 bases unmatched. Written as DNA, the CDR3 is TGTGCCAGCAGCCGCGTTGCGGGGGTCACCTACGAGCAGTACTTC. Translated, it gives CASSRVAGVTYEQYF.

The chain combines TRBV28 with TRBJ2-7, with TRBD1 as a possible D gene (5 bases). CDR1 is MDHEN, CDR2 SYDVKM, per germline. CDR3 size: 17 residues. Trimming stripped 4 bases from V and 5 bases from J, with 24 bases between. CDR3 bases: TGTGCCAGCAGTTCACCTGAAGGGGCCATCAGTCGTGACGAGCAGTACTTC. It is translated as CASSSPEGAISRDEQYF.

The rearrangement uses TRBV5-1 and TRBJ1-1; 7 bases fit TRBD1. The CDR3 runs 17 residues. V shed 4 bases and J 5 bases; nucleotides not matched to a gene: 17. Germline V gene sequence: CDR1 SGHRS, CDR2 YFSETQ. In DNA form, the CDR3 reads TGCGCCAGCAGCCCCCGGATGGAGGAAATGACAGGGACTGAAGCTTTCTTT. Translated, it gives CASSPRMEEMTGTEAFF.

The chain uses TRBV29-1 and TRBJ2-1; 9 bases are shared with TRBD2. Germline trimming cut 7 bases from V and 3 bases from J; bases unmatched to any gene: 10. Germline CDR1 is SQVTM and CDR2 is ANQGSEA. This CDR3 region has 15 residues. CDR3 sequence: CSGRGAGGLYNEQFF. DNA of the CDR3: TGCAGCGGCCGGGGCGCGGGGGGGCTCTACAATGAGCAGTTCTTC.

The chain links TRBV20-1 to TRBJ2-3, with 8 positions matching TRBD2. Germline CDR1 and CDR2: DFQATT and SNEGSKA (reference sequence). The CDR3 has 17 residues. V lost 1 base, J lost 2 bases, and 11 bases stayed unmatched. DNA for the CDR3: TGCAGTGCTAGAGGGGGGGGAGCGGGGGCCATCACAGATACGCAGTATTTT. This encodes CSARGGGAGAITDTQYF.

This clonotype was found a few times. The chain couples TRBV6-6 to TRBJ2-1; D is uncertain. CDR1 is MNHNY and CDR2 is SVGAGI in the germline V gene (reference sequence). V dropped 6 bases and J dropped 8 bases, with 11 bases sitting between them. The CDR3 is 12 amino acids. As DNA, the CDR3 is TGTGCCAGCAGCCGCCCCCCCTATGAGCAGTTCTTC. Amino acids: CASSRPPYEQFF.

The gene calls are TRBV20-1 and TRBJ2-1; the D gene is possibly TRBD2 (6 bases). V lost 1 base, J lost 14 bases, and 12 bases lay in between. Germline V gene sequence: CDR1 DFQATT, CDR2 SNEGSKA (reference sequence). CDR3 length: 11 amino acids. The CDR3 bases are TGCAGTGCTAGAGTCGGGACTCGAGAGTTCTTC. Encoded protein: CSARVGTREFF.

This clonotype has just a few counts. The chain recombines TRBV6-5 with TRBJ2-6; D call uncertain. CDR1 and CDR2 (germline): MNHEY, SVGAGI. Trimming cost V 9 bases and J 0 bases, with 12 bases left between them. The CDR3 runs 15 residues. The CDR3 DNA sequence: TGTGCCAGTAGGACGCCGAGCTCTGGGGCCAACGTCCTGACTTTC. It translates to CASRTPSSGANVLTF.

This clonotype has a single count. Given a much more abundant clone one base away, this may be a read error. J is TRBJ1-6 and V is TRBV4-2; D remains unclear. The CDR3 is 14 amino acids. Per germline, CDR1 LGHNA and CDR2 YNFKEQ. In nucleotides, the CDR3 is TGTGCCAGCAGCCAAGGGGGATTCAATTCACCCCCCCACTTT. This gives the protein CASSQGGFNSPPHF.

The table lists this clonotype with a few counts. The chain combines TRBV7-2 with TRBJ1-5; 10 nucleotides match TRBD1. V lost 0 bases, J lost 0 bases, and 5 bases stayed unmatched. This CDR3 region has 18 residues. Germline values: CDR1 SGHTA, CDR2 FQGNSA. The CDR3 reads CASSLAGTGAYSNQPQHF. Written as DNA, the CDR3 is TGTGCCAGCAGCTTAGCCGGGACAGGGGCATATAGCAATCAGCCCCAGCATTTT.

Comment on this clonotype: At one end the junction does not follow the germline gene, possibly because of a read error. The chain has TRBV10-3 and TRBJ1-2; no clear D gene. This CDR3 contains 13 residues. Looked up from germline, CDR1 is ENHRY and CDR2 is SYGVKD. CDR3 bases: TGTGCCATCAGTGAGTCGGAAAGTACTGGCTGCACCTTC. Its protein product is CAISESESTGCTF.

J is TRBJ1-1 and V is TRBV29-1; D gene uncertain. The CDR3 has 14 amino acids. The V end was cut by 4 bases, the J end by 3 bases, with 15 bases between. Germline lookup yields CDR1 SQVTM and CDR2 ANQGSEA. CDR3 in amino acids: CSVAPPLSYTEAFF. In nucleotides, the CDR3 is TGCAGCGTTGCCCCCCCACTGAGTTACACTGAAGCTTTCTTT.

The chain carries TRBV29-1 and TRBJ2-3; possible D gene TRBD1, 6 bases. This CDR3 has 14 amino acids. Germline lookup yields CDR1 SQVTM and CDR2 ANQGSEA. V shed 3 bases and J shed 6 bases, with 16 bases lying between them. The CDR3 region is CSVDGGRGRDTQYF. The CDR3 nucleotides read TGCAGCGTTGATGGGGGCAGGGGTCGGGATACGCAGTATTTT.

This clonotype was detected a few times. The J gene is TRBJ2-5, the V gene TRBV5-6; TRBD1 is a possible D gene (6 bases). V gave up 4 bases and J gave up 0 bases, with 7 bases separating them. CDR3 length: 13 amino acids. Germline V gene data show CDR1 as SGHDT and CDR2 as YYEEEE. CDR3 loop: CASSGDNQETQYF. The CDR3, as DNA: TGTGCCAGCAGCGGGGACAACCAAGAGACCCAGTACTTC.

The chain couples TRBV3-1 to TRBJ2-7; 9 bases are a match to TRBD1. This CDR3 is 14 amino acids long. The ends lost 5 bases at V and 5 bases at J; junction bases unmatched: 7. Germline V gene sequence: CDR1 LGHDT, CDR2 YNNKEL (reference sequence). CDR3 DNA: TGTGCCAGCAGCAGGAATTGGGACAGGGACGAGCAGTACTTC. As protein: CASSRNWDRDEQYF.

The CDR3 DNA follows: TGTGCCAGCAGCTTAGGCCTAGCGGGGTATGTGGATACGCAGTATTTT. Encoded protein: CASSLGLAGYVDTQYF. The chain carries TRBV7-2 and TRBJ2-3; TRBD2 aligns across 9 bases. The CDR3 length is 16 residues. V lost 1 base and J lost 6; bases outside the gene matches: 8. CDR1 is SGHTA, CDR2 FQGNSA, per germline.

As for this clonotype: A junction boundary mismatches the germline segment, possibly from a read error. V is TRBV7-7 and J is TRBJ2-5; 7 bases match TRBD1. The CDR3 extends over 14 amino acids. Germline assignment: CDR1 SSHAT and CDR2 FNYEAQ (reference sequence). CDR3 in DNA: TGTGCTAGCAGCCCGACAGGGACGCAAGAGACCCAGTACTTC. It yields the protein CASSPTGTQETQYF.

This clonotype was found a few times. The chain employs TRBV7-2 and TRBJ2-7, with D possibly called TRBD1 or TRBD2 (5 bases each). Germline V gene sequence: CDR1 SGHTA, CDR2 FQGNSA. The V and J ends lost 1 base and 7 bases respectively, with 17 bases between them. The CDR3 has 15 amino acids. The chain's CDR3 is CASSLVRGSCNEQYF. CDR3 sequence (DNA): TGTGCCAGCAGCTTAGTGAGGGGCTCCTGCAATGAGCAGTACTTC.

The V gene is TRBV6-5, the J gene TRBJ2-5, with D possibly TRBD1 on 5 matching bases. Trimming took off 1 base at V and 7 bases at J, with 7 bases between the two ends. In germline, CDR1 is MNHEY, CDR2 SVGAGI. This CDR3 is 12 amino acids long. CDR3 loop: CASSYWGGTQYF. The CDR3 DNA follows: TGTGCCAGCAGTTACTGGGGCGGGACCCAGTACTTC.

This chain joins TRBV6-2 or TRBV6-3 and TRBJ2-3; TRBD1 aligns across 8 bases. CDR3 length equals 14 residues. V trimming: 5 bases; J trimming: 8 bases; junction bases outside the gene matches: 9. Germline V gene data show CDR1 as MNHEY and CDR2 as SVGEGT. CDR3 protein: CASSEPGQVSTQYF. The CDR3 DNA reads TGTGCCAGCAGTGAACCGGGACAGGTTTCTACGCAGTATTTT.

DNA of the CDR3: TGTGCCAGCAGTTACTCGTTTCAGGGGGAGCAGTACTTC. Protein product: CASSYSFQGEQYF. The chain recombines TRBV6-5 with TRBJ2-5; 7 nucleotides align to TRBD1. Per germline, CDR1 MNHEY and CDR2 SVGAGI. The CDR3 length is 13 residues. V shed 0 bases, J shed 11 bases, and the junction held 6 bases outside the gene matches.

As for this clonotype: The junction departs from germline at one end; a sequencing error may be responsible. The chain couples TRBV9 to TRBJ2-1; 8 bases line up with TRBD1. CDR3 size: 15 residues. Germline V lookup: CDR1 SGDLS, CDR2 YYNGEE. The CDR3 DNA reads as TGTACCAGCAGCCCTCGAGACAGGGGATACAATGAGCAGTTCTTC. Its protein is CTSSPRDRGYNEQFF.

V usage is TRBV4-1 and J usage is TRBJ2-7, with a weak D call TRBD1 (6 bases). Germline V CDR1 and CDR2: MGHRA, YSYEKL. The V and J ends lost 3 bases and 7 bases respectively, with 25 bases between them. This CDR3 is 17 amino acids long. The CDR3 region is CASSQDRDTQRPNEQYF. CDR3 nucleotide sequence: TGCGCCAGCAGCCAGGACCGGGACACCCAACGGCCCAATGAGCAGTACTTC.

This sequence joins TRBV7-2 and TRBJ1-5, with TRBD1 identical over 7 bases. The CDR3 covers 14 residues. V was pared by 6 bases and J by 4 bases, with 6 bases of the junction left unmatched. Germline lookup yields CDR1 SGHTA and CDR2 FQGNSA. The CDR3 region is CASRAGTENQPQHF. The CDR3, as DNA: TGTGCCAGCAGAGCCGGGACAGAAAATCAGCCCCAGCATTTT.

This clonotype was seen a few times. The CDR3 loop is CASSEFGGGYNEQFF. CDR3 sequence (DNA): TGTGCCAGCAGTGAATTTGGCGGGGGCTACAATGAGCAGTTCTTC. The rearrangement joins TRBV25-1 to TRBJ2-1; 7 nucleotides line up with TRBD2. CDR3 size: 15 residues. CDR1 and CDR2 from the germline V gene are MGHDK and SYGVNS. V gave up 1 base and J gave up 3 bases; unmatched junction bases: 3. Based on the CDR3 plus reference TRBV25-1 and TRBJ2-1, the full variable domain is EADIYQTPRYLVIGTGKKITLECSQTMGHDKMYWYQQDPGMELHLIHYSYGVNSTEKGDLSSESTVSRIRTEHFPLTLESARPSHTSQYLCASSEFGGGYNEQFFGPGTRLTVL.